One and the same sample provided the 28 T cell receptor beta chains below, sequenced in a study of cytotoxic CD8 clonotypes in ibrutinib-treated CLL. Data came from immunoSEQ multiplex PCR; TCRdb stores just in-frame clones and leaves some out. The table shows about 300,000 clones, with around 77% occurring only once. Specimen: PBMCs, collected at disease progression, from a patient treated with ibrutinib. These receptors were obtained from a human donor with chronic lymphocytic leukemia.

The chain combines TRBV7-6 with TRBJ2-5; 8 nucleotides align to TRBD2. Germline V gene sequence: CDR1 SGHVS, CDR2 FNYEAQ. The CDR3 length is 15 residues. V was clipped by 1 base and J by 4 bases; unmatched bases: 5. CDR3 residues: CASSLDAGGGETQYF. The DNA for the CDR3 is TGTGCCAGCAGCTTAGATGCGGGGGGCGGAGAGACCCAGTACTTC.

The chain couples TRBV6-5 to TRBJ2-3; weak D call: TRBD2 (6 bases). Germline V lookup: CDR1 MNHEY, CDR2 SVGAGI. The CDR3 covers 15 residues. The V gene lost 1 base and the J gene lost 4 bases, with 12 bases spanning the gap. DNA for the CDR3: TGTGCCAGCAGTTACTGGCGGGGAAGTGCAGATACGCAGTATTTT. Protein: CASSYWRGSADTQYF.

The chain recombines TRBV18 with TRBJ1-1; TRBD1 aligns across 8 bases. The germline V gene encodes CDR1 KGHSH and CDR2 LQKENI. J lost 1 base, V lost 4 bases, and 2 bases had no gene match. This CDR3 spans 14 amino acids. CDR3 DNA sequence: TGTGCCAGCTCACTCGACAGGGGGAACACTGAAGCTTTCTTT. As protein: CASSLDRGNTEAFF.

This clone was observed a few times. This chain uses TRBV5-1 with TRBJ2-7; 7 bases line up with TRBD1. Per germline, CDR1 SGHRS and CDR2 YFSETQ. The CDR3 runs 15 residues. Trimming at V came to 3 bases and at J to 2 bases, leaving 8 bases not matched to a gene. CDR3 DNA sequence: TGCGCCAGCAGCTACTGGACAGGAACCCCCTACGAGCAGTACTTC. Translating it yields CASSYWTGTPYEQYF. Drawing the rest from reference TRBV5-1 and TRBJ2-7, the complete variable domain is KAGVTQTPRYLIKTRGQQVTLSCSPISGHRSVSWYQQTPGQGLQFLFEYFSETQRNKGNFPGRFSGRQFSNSRSEMNVSTLELGDSALYLCASSYWTGTPYEQYFGPGTRLTVT.

The gene calls are TRBV5-1 and TRBJ2-7, with D perhaps being TRBD1 or TRBD2 (5 bases each). The V and J ends lost 4 bases and 0 bases respectively, with 14 bases between them. The CDR3 is 15 residues long. Germline V CDR1 and CDR2: SGHRS, YFSETQ. Written as DNA, the CDR3 is TGCGCCAGCAGCAAGGAACCGGGGACCTCCTACGAGCAGTACTTC. As protein: CASSKEPGTSYEQYF. Combining the CDR3 with reference TRBV5-1 and TRBJ2-7 gives the whole variable domain KAGVTQTPRYLIKTRGQQVTLSCSPISGHRSVSWYQQTPGQGLQFLFEYFSETQRNKGNFPGRFSGRQFSNSRSEMNVSTLELGDSALYLCASSKEPGTSYEQYFGPGTRLTVT.

This chain joins TRBV21-1 and TRBJ2-2; the DNA was not compared with TRBD2, the D call given in the table. TRBV21-1 is a listed pseudogene. CDR3 length equals 21 residues. CDR3: CASSKAVSVSSGRANTGELFF. CDR3 nucleotides: TGTGCCAGCAGCAAAGCCGTTTCGGTTAGTAGCGGGAGGGCCAACACCGGGGAGCTGTTTTTT.

This clone was counted a single time. The chain uses TRBV2 and TRBJ2-3, with a possible D match to TRBD2 (6 bases). V was clipped by 6 bases and J by 2 bases, with 12 bases between them. Germline loops: CDR1 SNHLY, CDR2 FYNNEI. The CDR3 spans 14 residues. The CDR3 here is CASRGTGVTDTQYF. For the CDR3, the DNA is TGTGCCAGCAGGGGGACGGGGGTCACAGATACGCAGTATTTT.

This clone appeared a few times. For the CDR3, the DNA is TGTGCCAGCTCACAACGGGGGGGCGTTGAGCTAAAGCAGTACTTC. Its protein product is CASSQRGGVELKQYF. The chain is built from TRBV18 and TRBJ2-7, with 8 bases lining up with TRBD2. The CDR3 runs 15 residues. Germline trimming cut 4 bases from V and 8 bases from J; bases unmatched to any gene: 13. Germline V gives CDR1 KGHSH, CDR2 LQKENI. Full variable domain (outside the CDR3, taken from reference TRBV18 and TRBJ2-7): NAGVMQNPRHLVRRRGQEARLRCSPMKGHSHVYWYRQLPEEGLKFMVYLQKENIIDESGMPKERFSAEFPKEGPSILRIQQVVRGDSAAYFCASSQRGGVELKQYFGPGTRLTVT.

The V call is TRBV27, the J call TRBJ1-4; 9 nucleotides match TRBD1. This CDR3 spans 15 amino acids. After removal of 4 bases from V and 4 bases from J, the junction contained 4 bases not matched to a gene. Germline lookup yields CDR1 MNHEY and CDR2 SMNVEV (reference sequence). CDR3 sequence reads: CASSSRDRVNEKLFF. The CDR3 nucleotides read TGTGCCAGCAGTTCCCGGGACAGGGTTAATGAAAAACTGTTTTTT.

This clone came up once. This rearrangement joins TRBV5-6 to TRBJ1-4; a weak D match, TRBD1 (5 bases). CDR3 length: 12 amino acids. The germline CDR1 and CDR2 sequences are SGHDT and YYEEEE. Trimming removed 7 bases at V and 8 bases at J, with 12 bases between. The CDR3 sequence is CASSRRGEKLFF. CDR3 nucleotides: TGTGCCAGCTCCCGGCGGGGGGAAAAACTGTTTTTT.

This chain links TRBV18 with TRBJ1-2; unclear D gene. This CDR3 comprises 12 residues. CDR1 and CDR2 (germline): KGHSH, LQKENI. Trimming shortened V by 4 bases and J by 0 bases, and 3 bases separated the two germline ends. CDR3 in amino acids: CASSQSNYGYTF. As DNA, the CDR3 is TGTGCCAGCTCACAGTCTAACTATGGCTACACCTTC. Together with reference TRBV18 and TRBJ1-2, the CDR3 gives the full variable domain: NAGVMQNPRHLVRRRGQEARLRCSPMKGHSHVYWYRQLPEEGLKFMVYLQKENIIDESGMPKERFSAEFPKEGPSILRIQQVVRGDSAAYFCASSQSNYGYTFGSGTRLTVV.

The chain recombines TRBV10-3 with TRBJ1-5; a weak D match, TRBD1 (5 bases). The germline V and J ends were trimmed by 10 bases and 1 base, with 14 bases remaining between them. Looked up from germline, CDR1 is ENHRY and CDR2 is SYGVKD. The CDR3 contains 14 residues. The CDR3 here is CATAQTESNQPQHF. CDR3 sequence (DNA): TGTGCCACCGCTCAGACAGAAAGCAATCAGCCCCAGCATTTT.

The V gene is TRBV6-1, the J gene TRBJ2-6, with unresolved D. The germline V gene has CDR1 MNHNS and CDR2 SASEGT. V lost 4 bases and J 3 bases, leaving 10 bases between the germline ends. The CDR3 has 15 residues. The CDR3 spells CASSAMPVGANVLTF. The CDR3 region has the DNA TGTGCCAGCAGTGCCATGCCGGTTGGGGCCAACGTCCTGACTTTC.

The count of this clone is one. This chain connects TRBV7-2 to TRBJ2-2; 9 nucleotides agree with TRBD2. With V trimmed by 6 bases and J by 1 base, 3 bases remained unmatched. Germline-derived CDR1 and CDR2 are SGHTA and FQGNSA. The length of the CDR3 is 15 residues. The DNA of the CDR3 is TGTGCCAGCAGTCTGACTAGCGGGAACACCGGGGAGCTGTTTTTT. This translates into CASSLTSGNTGELFF.

This clone was detected once. This chain uses TRBV7-3 with TRBJ2-6; D gene uncertain. This CDR3 region has 12 residues. CDR1 and CDR2 (germline): SGHTA, FQGTGA. The V end lost 5 bases, the J end lost 4 bases, and 3 bases lay between the germline ends. As DNA, the CDR3 is TGTGCCAGCAGCACAGGGGCCAACGTCCTGACTTTC. Protein: CASSTGANVLTF.

The chain uses TRBV4-1 and TRBJ1-3; no clear D gene. The V gene lost 0 bases and the J gene lost 2 bases, with 14 bases spanning the gap. There are 17 residues in the CDR3. The germline V gene has CDR1 MGHRA and CDR2 YSYEKL. CDR3 region: CASSQEGAGYAGNTIYF. In nucleotides, the CDR3 is TGCGCCAGCAGCCAAGAGGGAGCGGGCTACGCTGGAAACACCATATATTTT.

This clone has just a few counts. This rearrangement joins TRBV6-6 to TRBJ1-2; 8 nucleotides align to TRBD1. The CDR3 is made up of 15 amino acids. Germline CDR1 reads MNHNY; CDR2 reads SVGAGI (reference sequence). V gave up 6 bases and J gave up 5 bases; unmatched junction bases: 11. CDR3 residues: CASRPTGAGSYGYTF. CDR3 sequence (DNA): TGTGCCAGCAGACCGACAGGGGCCGGGTCTTATGGCTACACCTTC.

The V gene is TRBV29-1, the J gene TRBJ2-7, with TRBD1 identical over 7 bases. With V trimmed by 8 bases and J by 7 bases, 11 bases remained unmatched. Per the germline V gene, CDR1 is SQVTM and CDR2 is ANQGSEA. The CDR3 is made up of 12 amino acids. CDR3 region: CSHRQGTIEQYF. The DNA of the CDR3 is TGCAGCCACAGACAGGGCACGATTGAGCAGTACTTC.

V usage is TRBV29-1 and J usage is TRBJ1-1; D ambiguous. Trimming took off 6 bases at V and 5 bases at J, with 19 bases between the two ends. CDR3 length: 14 amino acids. CDR1 is SQVTM and CDR2 is ANQGSEA in the germline V gene. The CDR3 DNA is TGCAGCGTCAAAACCCAGGTCTTTTGGACTGAAGCTTTCTTT. Amino acids: CSVKTQVFWTEAFF.

This clone was counted between two and nine times. The rearrangement links TRBV4-1 to TRBJ2-7, with no clear D. Germline CDR1 reads MGHRA; CDR2 reads YSYEKL. This CDR3 has 14 amino acids. Between the trimmed V and J ends, which lost 0 bases and 1 base, there was a span of 7 bases. In DNA, the CDR3 is TGCGCCAGCAGCCAAGAACCCACGTCCTACGAGCAGTACTTC. This codes for CASSQEPTSYEQYF.

The rearrangement links TRBV9 to TRBJ1-2; D may be TRBD1 (6 bases). The germline V gene encodes CDR1 SGDLS and CDR2 YYNGEE. The V end lost 0 bases, the J end lost 8 bases, and 20 bases lay between the germline ends. CDR3 length: 16 residues. The chain's CDR3 is CASSVGGTTPIGGYTF. CDR3 coding DNA: TGTGCCAGCAGCGTAGGCGGGACAACCCCTATTGGCGGCTACACCTTC. The entire variable domain, with the rest obtained from reference TRBV9 and TRBJ1-2, is as follows: DSGVTQTPKHLITATGQRVTLRCSPRSGDLSVYWYQQSLDQGLQFLIQYYNGEERAKGNILERFSAQQFPDLHSELNLSSLELGDSALYFCASSVGGTTPIGGYTFGSGTRLTVV.

V and J are TRBV6-5 and TRBJ1-5; tentatively, D is TRBD1 (6 bases). Germline CDR1 and CDR2: MNHEY and SVGAGI. The CDR3 totals 12 residues. The ends were cut back, 4 bases at V and 5 bases at J, with 6 bases in the middle. The CDR3 coding sequence is TGTGCCAGCAGTTCAGGGGATCAGCCCCAGCATTTT. Translation gives CASSSGDQPQHF.

The chain has TRBV6-4 and TRBJ2-3; 13 positions match TRBD2. CDR3 length: 13 residues. Looked up from germline, CDR1 is MRHNA and CDR2 is SNTAGT. Trimming cost V 4 bases and J 10 bases; bases outside gene matches: 2. The CDR3 DNA sequence: TGTGCCAGCAGTGCTGGGACTAGCGGGGCGCAGTATTTT. It is translated as CASSAGTSGAQYF.

The chain uses TRBV29-1 and TRBJ1-2; 8 positions match TRBD1. Germline-derived CDR1 and CDR2 are SQVTM and ANQGSEA. CDR3 length: 14 amino acids. V shed 4 bases, J shed 4 bases, and the junction held 8 bases outside the gene matches. The CDR3 DNA sequence: TGCAGCGTTGGGTCACGGGGACAGGTCTATGGCTACACCTTC. Translation gives CSVGSRGQVYGYTF.

The chain recombines TRBV10-1 with TRBJ2-7; D remains ambiguous. V was trimmed by 0 bases and J by 7 bases, leaving 7 bases between them. Germline V gene sequence: CDR1 WNHNN, CDR2 SYGVQD (reference sequence). This CDR3 has 12 amino acids. Here the CDR3 DNA reads TGCGCCAGCAGTGAGTCAGGGTTGGAGCAGTACTTC. Translation: CASSESGLEQYF.

In this sample, this clone turned up a few times. The V gene is TRBV5-1, the J gene TRBJ2-6, with unresolved D. The length of the CDR3 is 16 residues. Germline V lookup: CDR1 SGHRS, CDR2 YFSETQ. Trimming removed 0 bases at V and 0 bases at J, with 7 bases between. The CDR3 nucleotides read TGCGCCAGCAGCTTGGTGGCGGACTCTGGGGCCAACGTCCTGACTTTC. This sequence encodes CASSLVADSGANVLTF.

This chain connects TRBV19 to TRBJ1-2, with 9 bases lining up with TRBD1. The CDR3 is 16 amino acids. V dropped 4 bases and J dropped 3; count of bases not matched to a gene: 9. The germline CDR1 and CDR2 sequences are LNHDA and SQIVND (reference sequence). The DNA of the CDR3 is TGTGCCAGTAGTACCCTCCCGGGACAGGGTTACTATGGCTACACCTTC. This translates into CASSTLPGQGYYGYTF.

The V gene is TRBV7-9, the J gene TRBJ1-2; 8 positions agree with TRBD1. CDR1 is SEHNR and CDR2 is FQNEAQ in the germline V gene (reference sequence). The V gene end was trimmed by 5 bases and the J gene end by 3 bases; junction bases not matched to a gene: 11. The CDR3 totals 16 residues. The CDR3 loop is CASSGPRTGKDYGYTF. The CDR3 coding sequence is TGTGCCAGCAGCGGCCCGCGGACAGGGAAGGACTATGGCTACACCTTC.